This TCR beta chain was sequenced in a study of CD8+ T cells in alopecia areata. Study context: Among treated patients, oral tofacitinib was administered at 5 to 10 mg twice daily. Study-wide results and caveats: In lesional scalp, particularly from alopecia totalis/universalis, clonality was higher than in normal scalp.

Reverse transcription of extracted RNA yielded cDNA, which provided the sequencing template. Data came from immunoSEQ multiplex PCR; TCRdb stores just in-frame clones and leaves some out. The table lists some 180,000 clones, roughly 60% of them singletons. The CDR3 is 14 residues long. Trimming pared 1 base from V and 0 bases from J, leaving 10 bases between. Germline assignment: CDR1 GTSNPN and CDR2 SVGIG (reference sequence). Alopecia areata patients had lesional scalp punch biopsies and peripheral blood taken from them. PBMCs were stained for CD3, CD4 and CD8, and CD4+ and CD8+ T cells were sorted. This clone was counted between two and nine times. Its cognate antigen is unknown.

This chain connects TRBV30 to TRBJ2-7, with D possibly matching TRBD2 (5 bases). The source of this sequence is a human donor with alopecia areata. Sequencing was performed on CD4+ T cells sorted from blood, taken at week 0. CDR3 amino acids: CAWSAGINSYEQYF. The CDR3 coding sequence is TGTGCCTGGAGTGCCGGGATAAACTCCTACGAGCAGTACTTC. The full variable domain, rest sourced from reference TRBV30 and TRBJ2-7, is SQTIHQWPATLVQPVGSPLSLECTVEGTSNPNLYWYRQAAGRGLQLLFYSVGIGQISSEVPQNLSASRPQDRQFILSSKKLLLSDSGFYLCAWSAGINSYEQYFGPGTRLTVT.